The 31 T cell receptor beta chains below come from one sample, sequenced in a study of blood T cell repertoires in COVID-19 (dated by TCRdb to the early 2020s). Library method: the immunoSEQ multiplex PCR assay. The clones in this table, taken by TCRdb from immuneACCESS, are in-frame only. Not every clone is retained; where verified, under half of the shortfall comes from an unresolved V gene, and the cause of the rest is unknown. Within this sample are 27,000 or so clones, with under 85% of them counted one time only. About two thirds of the sample is taken by the ten largest. The sequencing sample was made of peripheral blood. The receptors stem from a man between 65 and 79 years old with acute or convalescent COVID-19.

For the CDR3, the DNA is TGTGCCACCAGCAGAGAACTAGCGGACACCGGGGAGCTGTTTTTT. Residues: CATSRELADTGELFF. The V and J genes are TRBV15 and TRBJ2-2; 8 bases match TRBD2. The CDR3 has 15 amino acids. Germline lookup yields CDR1 LNHNV and CDR2 YYDKDF (reference sequence). Trimming cost V 0 bases and J 3 bases; bases outside gene matches: 0.

This chain uses TRBV7-2 with TRBJ2-2; D may be TRBD1 (5 bases). Trimming stripped 3 bases from V and 3 bases from J, with 8 bases between. Germline loops: CDR1 SGHTA, CDR2 FQGNSA. The CDR3 is made up of 14 amino acids. CDR3 loop: CASSFTGDTGELFF. The DNA for the CDR3 is TGTGCCAGCAGCTTTACAGGCGACACCGGGGAGCTGTTTTTT.

The CDR3 here is CASSTGNTGELFF. The CDR3 region has the DNA TGTGCCAGTAGCACAGGGAATACCGGGGAGCTGTTTTTT. This rearrangement joins TRBV19 to TRBJ2-2; D might be TRBD1 (6 bases). V was trimmed by 6 bases and J by 5 bases, leaving 10 bases between them. CDR3 size: 13 residues. Germline V gene lookup returns CDR1 LNHDA and CDR2 SQIVND (reference sequence).

V usage is TRBV5-5 and J usage is TRBJ2-7; TRBD2 is a possible D gene (6 bases). The germline V gene encodes CDR1 SGHKS and CDR2 YYEKEE (reference sequence). The V and J ends lost 2 bases and 5 bases respectively, with 14 bases between them. The CDR3 covers 14 residues. This chain's CDR3 is CASSFTLGGNEQYF. The CDR3 region has the DNA TGTGCCAGCAGCTTCACCCTCGGGGGAAACGAGCAGTACTTC.

This clone occurred once. The chain recombines TRBV28 with TRBJ1-2, with 7 bases lining up with TRBD1. Germline V gene sequence: CDR1 MDHEN, CDR2 SYDVKM. V lost 5 bases to trimming and J lost 4 bases; unmatched junction nucleotides: 10. The CDR3 is made up of 15 amino acids. The CDR3 bases are TGTGCCAGCAGTAAAAACAGGGGAGGAGTCTATGGCTACACCTTC. This translates into CASSKNRGGVYGYTF.

The V gene is TRBV6-5, the J gene TRBJ1-2; D perhaps matches TRBD1 (6 bases). Trimming stripped 6 bases from V and 6 bases from J, with 14 bases between. CDR3 length equals 13 residues. Germline V gene lookup returns CDR1 MNHEY and CDR2 SVGAGI. The DNA for the CDR3 is TGTGCCAGCAGCCCCCAGGGGTTAGATGGCTACACCTTC. Encoded protein: CASSPQGLDGYTF.

V and J are TRBV19 and TRBJ2-1; 7 bases are a match to TRBD2. Per the germline V gene, CDR1 is LNHDA and CDR2 is SQIVND (reference sequence). Trimming took 5 bases from V and 4 from J; bases not matched to a gene: 14. This CDR3 region has 17 residues. CDR3 amino acids: CASSPEGSGVPYNEQFF. As DNA, the CDR3 is TGTGCCAGTAGTCCCGAGGGGAGCGGGGTCCCGTACAATGAGCAGTTCTTC.

V is TRBV4-2 and J is TRBJ2-7; D gene ambiguous. The V gene lost 1 base and the J gene lost 4 bases, with 8 bases spanning the gap. Germline values: CDR1 LGHNA, CDR2 YNFKEQ. The CDR3 totals 13 residues. The DNA for the CDR3 is TGTGCCAGCAGCCAAGGTGCCGGGTACGAGCAGTACTTC. It yields the protein CASSQGAGYEQYF.

The V and J genes are TRBV19 and TRBJ1-5, with D possibly being TRBD1 (6 bases). The CDR3 consists of 14 residues. The germline V gene encodes CDR1 LNHDA and CDR2 SQIVND (reference sequence). V was trimmed by 3 bases and J by 0 bases, leaving 6 bases between them. CDR3 nucleotides: TGTGCCAGTAGTATGACAGGTAGCAATCAGCCCCAGCATTTT. It yields the protein CASSMTGSNQPQHF.

V usage is TRBV15 and J usage is TRBJ1-2; 7 positions agree with TRBD1. The CDR3 spans 15 residues. V was clipped by 0 bases and J by 5 bases; unmatched bases: 6. Germline lookup yields CDR1 LNHNV and CDR2 YYDKDF (reference sequence). The CDR3 DNA reads as TGTGCCACCAGCAGAGATCGAGGGGGCGGTTATGGCTACACCTTC. This codes for CATSRDRGGGYGYTF.

The chain joins TRBV6-5 to TRBJ2-7, with 7 nucleotides matching TRBD1. Trimming removed 2 bases from V and 7 bases from J; junction bases left unmatched: 11. The CDR3 runs to 15 residues. Germline V lookup: CDR1 MNHEY, CDR2 SVGAGI. Here the CDR3 DNA reads TGTGCCAGCAGTTACGTGGACAGGCCAGCGGTGGAGCAGTACTTC. Residues: CASSYVDRPAVEQYF.

V is TRBV5-1 and J is TRBJ2-2; 10 nucleotides line up with TRBD1. The V and J ends lost 5 bases and 4 bases, in that order; junction bases with no gene match: 8. CDR1 is SGHRS and CDR2 is YFSETQ in the germline V gene. This CDR3 has 16 amino acids. This CDR3 reads CASSNDRGRSTGELFF. The CDR3, as DNA: TGCGCCAGCAGTAATGACAGGGGGCGGTCCACCGGGGAGCTGTTTTTT.

The rearrangement links TRBV3-1 (or the pseudogene TRBV3-2) to TRBJ1-1; D is uncertain. CDR1 is LGHDT and CDR2 is YNNKEL in the germline V gene (reference sequence). V gave up 1 base and J gave up 4 bases, with 13 bases separating them. The length of the CDR3 is 15 residues. In DNA, the CDR3 is TGTGCCAGCAGCCAAGGCGTGGGGAGGTTCACTGAAGCTTTCTTT. Its protein is CASSQGVGRFTEAFF.

The rearrangement links TRBV5-1 to TRBJ1-5, with 10 bases matching TRBD1. This CDR3 has 12 amino acids. The germline gives CDR1 SGHRS, CDR2 YFSETQ. The junction had 0 bases not matched to a gene; V was cut back by 7 bases and J by 5 bases. The CDR3, as DNA: TGCGCCAGCGGACAGGGGGATCAGCCCCAGCATTTT. Translating gives CASGQGDQPQHF.

This chain joins TRBV12-5 and TRBJ2-3; no clear D gene. Germline-derived CDR1 and CDR2 are LGHNT and FRNRAP. With 5 bases removed from V and 2 bases from J, the gap between germline ends came to 17 bases. The CDR3 is 16 amino acids. The CDR3 coding sequence is TGTGCTAGTGGTCCTCCGGGTAGCTCACTCACAGATACGCAGTATTTT. The encoded protein is CASGPPGSSLTDTQYF.

The table lists this clone with a count of one. The chain couples TRBV5-1 to TRBJ2-2, with D uncertain. V was shortened by 0 bases and J by 1 base, with 7 bases between the two germline ends. CDR3 length equals 15 residues. From germline, CDR1 is SGHRS and CDR2 YFSETQ. The CDR3 region is CASSLAAVNTGELFF. CDR3 nucleotide sequence: TGCGCCAGCAGCTTGGCCGCAGTGAACACCGGGGAGCTGTTTTTT.

This clone was counted a single time. V gene TRBV6-1 combines with J gene TRBJ1-2; D remains ambiguous. The germline CDR1 and CDR2 sequences are MNHNS and SASEGT. The CDR3 runs 14 residues. V was cut by 8 bases and J by 3 bases, with 16 bases left in between. As DNA, the CDR3 is TGTGCCAGCCATCTTATCAAACACGACTATGGCTACACCTTC. It specifies CASHLIKHDYGYTF.

This chain links TRBV6-2 or TRBV6-3 with TRBJ1-6, with TRBD1 matching over 8 bases. Looked up from germline, CDR1 is MNHEY and CDR2 is SVGEGT. The CDR3 covers 18 residues. Unmatched junction bases numbered 10, after V lost 6 bases and J lost 0 bases. This chain's CDR3 is CASSRRQGRGSYNSPLHF. The CDR3 DNA reads TGTGCCAGCAGCCGACGACAGGGGCGAGGCTCCTATAATTCACCCCTCCACTTT.

The rearrangement joins TRBV5-4 to TRBJ1-2; TRBD1 matches at 7 bases. Losses at the gene ends were 2 bases for V and 5 bases for J; bases not matched to a gene: 9. The CDR3 covers 15 residues. In germline, CDR1 is SGHNT, CDR2 YYREEE (reference sequence). DNA of the CDR3: TGTGCCAGCAGCTTTGGTGACGACAGGGATTATGGCTACACCTTC. Its protein product is CASSFGDDRDYGYTF. Full variable domain (remainder filled in from reference TRBV5-4 and TRBJ1-2): ETGVTQSPTHLIKTRGQQVTLRCSSQSGHNTVSWYQQALGQGPQFIFQYYREEENGRGNFPPRFSGLQFPNYSSELNVNALELDDSALYLCASSFGDDRDYGYTFGSGTRLTVV.

This clone was observed a few times. The chain has TRBV27 and TRBJ1-4; 8 bases match TRBD1. CDR3 length: 15 amino acids. Trimming took 8 bases from V and 7 from J; bases not matched to a gene: 12. The germline gives CDR1 MNHEY, CDR2 SMNVEV (reference sequence). In DNA form, the CDR3 reads TGTGCCAGCTCCGTTTCATGGACAGGGCCTGAAAAACTGTTTTTT. Translating it yields CASSVSWTGPEKLFF.

This rearrangement joins TRBV11-2 to TRBJ1-2; D not resolved. The V end lost 4 bases, the J end lost 4 bases, and 13 bases lay between the germline ends. The germline V gene has CDR1 SGHAT and CDR2 FQNNGV. There are 14 residues in the CDR3. This CDR3 is CASSSDLRVYGYTF. As DNA, the CDR3 is TGTGCCAGCAGCTCCGATCTTCGGGTCTATGGCTACACCTTC.

The chain has TRBV11-3 and TRBJ2-7; D remains unclear. This CDR3 has 14 amino acids. In germline, CDR1 is SGHNT, CDR2 YENEEA. V dropped 0 bases and J dropped 3 bases, with 9 bases sitting between them. The DNA of the CDR3 is TGTGCCAGCAGCTTAGATACCGCGAGCTACGAGCAGTACTTC. Its translation is CASSLDTASYEQYF.

This clone was observed a single time. J is TRBJ2-4 and V is TRBV5-1, with a tentative D call TRBD1 (6 bases). Germline V gives CDR1 SGHRS, CDR2 YFSETQ. The CDR3 runs to 16 residues. V dropped 4 bases and J dropped 7 bases, with 21 bases sitting between them. The CDR3 nucleotides read TGCGCCAGCAGCCGCAGTCTACAGGGATTAGGCAACATTCAGTACTTC. It yields the protein CASSRSLQGLGNIQYF.

The chain carries TRBV6-5 and TRBJ1-5; 8 bases are a match to TRBD1. The CDR3 loop spans 14 amino acids. The V gene's germline CDR1 is MNHEY and CDR2 SVGAGI. With 6 bases clipped from V and 5 bases from J, the junction kept 6 bases outside the gene matches. The CDR3 DNA is TGTGCCAGCAGGGCAGGGGGCAGAGATCAGCCCCAGCATTTT. Translation gives CASRAGGRDQPQHF.

The table lists this clone with a few counts. The CDR3 region is CATSRGDTNEKLFF. The CDR3 DNA follows: TGTGCCACCAGCAGAGGGGACACGAATGAAAAACTGTTTTTT. The rearrangement joins TRBV15 to TRBJ1-4; D perhaps matches TRBD1 (6 bases). Germline loops: CDR1 LNHNV, CDR2 YYDKDF (reference sequence). The CDR3 has 14 amino acids. Trimming shortened V by 1 base and J by 5 bases, and 8 bases separated the two germline ends.

This rearrangement joins TRBV19 to TRBJ2-2, with 9 bases fitting TRBD1. This CDR3 has 15 amino acids. Germline CDR1 is LNHDA and CDR2 is SQIVND (reference sequence). J gave up 4 bases and V 1 base, and 1 base lay outside the gene matches. The CDR3 spells CASSIGTGVTGELFF. For the CDR3, the DNA is TGTGCCAGTAGTATAGGGACAGGGGTCACCGGGGAGCTGTTTTTT. The entire variable domain, with the rest obtained from reference TRBV19 and TRBJ2-2, is as follows: DGGITQSPKYLFRKEGQNVTLSCEQNLNHDAMYWYRQDPGQGLRLIYYSQIVNDFQKGDIAEGYSVSREKKESFPLTVTSAQKNPTAFYLCASSIGTGVTGELFFGEGSRLTVL.

The V call is TRBV9, the J call TRBJ2-3, with TRBD2 matching 12 bases. Germline V gene data show CDR1 as SGDLS and CDR2 as YYNGEE. The junction had 5 bases not matched to a gene; V was cut back by 3 bases and J by 0 bases. The CDR3 is 17 amino acids. CDR3: CASSASGGARSTDTQYF. CDR3 DNA: TGTGCCAGCAGCGCTAGCGGGGGGGCGCGTAGCACAGATACGCAGTATTTT.

The gene calls are TRBV2 and TRBJ2-7, with a possible D match to TRBD1 (5 bases). This CDR3 has 13 amino acids. In germline, CDR1 is SNHLY, CDR2 FYNNEI. V was trimmed by 4 bases and J by 5 bases, leaving 12 bases between them. The CDR3 is CASSGQGLNEQYF. The CDR3 DNA sequence: TGTGCCAGCAGTGGCCAGGGCCTCAACGAGCAGTACTTC.

The chain joins TRBV27 to TRBJ1-5; 7 bases map to TRBD1. The CDR3 totals 14 residues. Per the germline V gene, CDR1 is MNHEY and CDR2 is SMNVEV (reference sequence). V trimming: 6 bases; J trimming: 1 base; junction bases outside the gene matches: 3. CDR3 region: CASRRGPSNQPQHF. The DNA for the CDR3 is TGTGCCAGCAGGAGGGGGCCAAGCAATCAGCCCCAGCATTTT.

The chain uses TRBV29-1 and TRBJ1-6; no firm D call. The germline V and J ends were trimmed by 4 bases and 7 bases, with 11 bases remaining between them. This CDR3 has 13 residues. The germline gives CDR1 SQVTM, CDR2 ANQGSEA. The CDR3 nucleotides read TGCAGCGTTGTCGAGACTGAGAATTCACCCCTCCACTTT. Translation gives CSVVETENSPLHF.

The chain carries TRBV25-1 and TRBJ1-1, with D unclear. Trimming cost V 8 bases and J 10 bases, with 20 bases left between them. The CDR3 is 13 amino acids. Germline CDR1 is MGHDK and CDR2 is SYGVNS. The CDR3 region has the DNA TGTGCCAGCCGGCACGGTACTGACCGGGGAGCTTTCTTT. Its protein is CASRHGTDRGAFF.